The present TCR beta chain was sequenced within a study of T cells in Graves' hyperthyroidism and ophthalmopathy. What was amplified from RNA transcripts were TCR beta CDR3 regions. During a first-round RT-PCR of the TCR CDR3, the HTBI primer set was used. TCRdb fed the multiplex PCR reads into MiXCR, producing one record per CDR3 protein. The sample holds more than 300,000 distinct CDR3 sequences; about 13% are singletons and the top ten take 9.2%. The CDR3 is 16 residues long. The V gene end was trimmed by 7 bases and the J gene end by 4 bases; junction bases not matched to a gene: 14. Germline V gene sequence: CDR1 SEHNR, CDR2 FQNEAQ (reference sequence). Exclusion of patients followed from uncontrolled infection, other autoimmune disease, pregnancy or lactation. Ten or more counts support this clonotype.

The V and J genes are TRBV7-9 and TRBJ2-3, with TRBD2 identical over 7 bases. The sequence was obtained from a woman aged 18-29 years with Graves' hyperthyroidism. Specimen: blood. In DNA, the CDR3 is TGTGCCAGCACGCCGATCGTGGGGGGGGGTGCAGATACGCAGTATTTT. It specifies CASTPIVGGGADTQYF.